Presented here are 32 T cell receptor beta chains from one specimen sequenced in a study of post-analysis software for immune sequencing data. Study results and caveats: With TRBV5-6, TRBV5-1 and TRBV20-1 included, about 5 TRBV segments were more frequent in patients than in controls.

No antigen has been assigned to these receptors. cDNA libraries of TCR beta carried unique molecular identifiers. TCRdb used MiXCR to reprocess the PCR reads, holding one entry per CDR3 protein. Of some 690,000 distinct CDR3 sequences in the sample, just under 30% were seen once. The material sequenced was blood. The receptors come from a girl aged 5 to 17 with multiple sclerosis.

V is TRBV15 and J is TRBJ1-1; no clear D gene. The CDR3 runs to 16 residues. CDR1 LNHNV and CDR2 YYDKDF come from the germline V gene (reference sequence). The ends were cut back, 0 bases at V and 1 base at J, with 12 bases in the middle. The CDR3 reads CATSREVPPSNTEAFF. The CDR3 DNA reads TGTGCCACCAGCAGAGAGGTCCCCCCGTCGAACACTGAAGCTTTCTTT.

This clonotype was detected a few times. This sequence joins TRBV6-1 and TRBJ1-6, with 12 bases aligning to TRBD1. Looked up from germline, CDR1 is MNHNS and CDR2 is SASEGT. The CDR3 is 15 residues long. Trimming cost V 4 bases and J 10 bases; bases outside gene matches: 5. The CDR3 loop reads CASSAPGQGASPLHF. The CDR3 nucleotides read TGTGCCAGCAGTGCCCCGGGACAGGGGGCCTCACCCCTCCACTTT.

The chain joins TRBV12-3 or TRBV12-4 to TRBJ2-7; a possible D gene is TRBD2 (7 bases). Trimming left V 9 bases short and J 7 bases short, with 25 bases between. CDR3 length: 15 residues. The CDR3 protein is CARTSGGYSTSEQYF. The DNA for the CDR3 is TGTGCCAGGACTTCGGGGGGCTATTCCACCTCGGAGCAGTACTTC.

The chain uses TRBV29-1 and TRBJ1-4; tentatively, D is TRBD1 (5 bases). Trimming removed 5 bases from V and 8 bases from J, with 12 bases in between. In germline, CDR1 is SQVTM, CDR2 ANQGSEA. The CDR3 consists of 12 residues. For the CDR3, the DNA is TGCAGCGTTCGTGCAGGGTACGAAAAACTGTTTTTT. It encodes CSVRAGYEKLFF. Full variable domain (remainder filled in from reference TRBV29-1 and TRBJ1-4): SAVISQKPSRDICQRGTSLTIQCQVDSQVTMMFWYRQQPGQSLTLIATANQGSEATYESGFVIDKFPISRPNLTFSTLTVSNMSPEDSSIYLCSVRAGYEKLFFGSGTQLSVL.

The V call is TRBV20-1, the J call TRBJ2-7; 8 nucleotides align to TRBD2. CDR3 length: 15 amino acids. Germline loops: CDR1 DFQATT, CDR2 SNEGSKA (reference sequence). V shed 0 bases, J shed 2 bases, and the junction held 6 bases outside the gene matches. The CDR3 nucleotides are TGCAGTGCTAGAGATCGCGCGGGAGGCACCTACGAGCAGTACTTC. Its protein is CSARDRAGGTYEQYF.

This clonotype came up many times. The chain uses TRBV29-1 and TRBJ2-1, with D possibly being TRBD1 (6 bases). Germline V CDR1 and CDR2: SQVTM, ANQGSEA. The CDR3 is made up of 15 amino acids. V lost 3 bases and J 0 bases, leaving 12 bases between the germline ends. The CDR3, as DNA: TGCAGCGTTGAGATGGGGGCAGGCTCCTACAATGAGCAGTTCTTC. It yields the protein CSVEMGAGSYNEQFF.

The chain has TRBV5-6 and TRBJ1-1, with D possibly TRBD1 on 5 matching bases. The V end was cut by 4 bases, the J end by 3 bases, with 13 bases between. Germline V CDR1 and CDR2: SGHDT, YYEEEE. CDR3 length: 14 amino acids. CDR3 DNA: TGTGCCAGCAGCAGGGGACCGGCCGACACTGAAGCTTTCTTT. Protein: CASSRGPADTEAFF.

The J gene is TRBJ2-5, the V gene TRBV20-1; D possibly corresponds to TRBD1 (6 bases). Trimming removed 6 bases at V and 2 bases at J, with 13 bases between. The germline V gene has CDR1 DFQATT and CDR2 SNEGSKA (reference sequence). This CDR3 has 13 residues. CDR3 DNA sequence: TGCAGTGCCCTCCTGGACAGACAAGAGACCCAGTACTTC. Translating gives CSALLDRQETQYF.

This chain connects TRBV10-3 to TRBJ2-5; 7 positions agree with TRBD1. This CDR3 has 17 amino acids. The germline CDR1 and CDR2 sequences are ENHRY and SYGVKD. J was trimmed by 1 base and V by 6 bases; bases with no gene match: 14. Here the CDR3 reads CAISGQFRDSPQETQYF. As DNA, the CDR3 is TGTGCCATCAGCGGCCAGTTCCGGGACAGCCCCCAAGAGACCCAGTACTTC.

This sequence joins TRBV10-2 and TRBJ1-1; D is unresolved. CDR3 size: 11 residues. In germline, CDR1 is WSHSY, CDR2 SAAADI. V lost 6 bases and J 7 bases, leaving 9 bases between the germline ends. Here the CDR3 reads CASREGGEAFF. The CDR3 DNA follows: TGCGCCAGCAGGGAAGGTGGTGAAGCTTTCTTT.

The chain links TRBV20-1 to TRBJ2-4; D gene unclear. The CDR3 sequence is 14 residues long. From germline, CDR1 is DFQATT and CDR2 SNEGSKA (reference sequence). With 3 bases removed from V and 3 bases from J, the gap between germline ends came to 12 bases. CDR3 in DNA: TGCAGTGCTAGTCTCGAACGGGTCAAAAACATTCAGTACTTC. Its translation: CSASLERVKNIQYF.

This clonotype was seen a few times. The chain has TRBV25-1 and TRBJ1-4; D is uncertain. The V gene's germline CDR1 is MGHDK and CDR2 SYGVNS. The CDR3 runs 14 residues. With 6 bases removed from V and 10 bases from J, the gap between germline ends came to 18 bases. Here the CDR3 DNA reads TGTGCCAGCAGGGGCCGGGCCCGATGGGGAAAACTGTTTTTT. Its translation: CASRGRARWGKLFF.

The V call is TRBV2, the J call TRBJ1-1; D gene uncertain. The germline V gene has CDR1 SNHLY and CDR2 FYNNEI. V was clipped by 3 bases and J by 3 bases, with 8 bases between them. The CDR3 spans 13 residues. The CDR3 DNA reads TGTGCCAGCAGTGATTGGTCAGACACTGAAGCTTTCTTT. Translation: CASSDWSDTEAFF.

This chain links TRBV5-1 with TRBJ1-1; D unclear. Trimming removed 4 bases from V and 1 base from J, with 11 bases in between. Germline lookup yields CDR1 SGHRS and CDR2 YFSETQ. The CDR3 has 14 residues. The CDR3 nucleotides read TGCGCCAGCAGCCTCCCGTCGGGGAACACTGAAGCTTTCTTT. The encoded protein is CASSLPSGNTEAFF. Full variable domain (missing parts from reference TRBV5-1 and TRBJ1-1): KAGVTQTPRYLIKTRGQQVTLSCSPISGHRSVSWYQQTPGQGLQFLFEYFSETQRNKGNFPGRFSGRQFSNSRSEMNVSTLELGDSALYLCASSLPSGNTEAFFGQGTRLTVV.

This clonotype was seen only once. Sequence at one end of the junction differs from germline and may be a read error. The V and J genes are TRBV7-2 and TRBJ1-1; D gene uncertain. The CDR3 contains 14 residues. Germline CDR1 is SGHTA and CDR2 is FQGNSA. In DNA, the CDR3 is TGTGCCGGCAGTGACATCCCTCGTGGCACTGAAGCTTTCTTT. This gives the protein CAGSDIPRGTEAFF.

The V gene is TRBV6-2 or TRBV6-3, the J gene TRBJ2-1, with 10 bases identical to TRBD2. CDR1 is MNHEY, CDR2 SVGEGT, per germline. The CDR3 consists of 13 residues. V lost 7 bases and J lost 4; bases outside the gene matches: 1. CDR3 loop: CASMGLAYNEQFF. The CDR3 nucleotides read TGTGCCAGCATGGGACTAGCGTACAATGAGCAGTTCTTC.

This chain links TRBV4-3 with TRBJ2-4; perhaps TRBD1 as D (5 bases). The germline V gene encodes CDR1 LGHNA and CDR2 YSLEER. This CDR3 comprises 14 residues. Deletions cut 0 bases from V and 6 bases from J, with 9 bases between. The CDR3 coding sequence is TGCGCCAGCAGCCAAGATGAGACAGTAAACATTCAGTACTTC. Translated, it gives CASSQDETVNIQYF.

This clonotype was found once. The genes are TRBV7-2 and TRBJ2-4, with D possibly TRBD1 on 5 matching bases. This CDR3 spans 16 amino acids. The V gene's germline CDR1 is SGHTA and CDR2 FQGNSA. The ends were cut back, 5 bases at V and 0 bases at J, with 14 bases in the middle. The CDR3 DNA sequence: TGTGCCAGCAGCCCCGGACACGATATAGCCAAAAACATTCAGTACTTC. Translated: CASSPGHDIAKNIQYF.

The table lists this clonotype with a few counts. This rearrangement joins TRBV25-1 to TRBJ2-1, with 11 nucleotides matching TRBD1. V gave up 3 bases and J gave up 2 bases; unmatched junction bases: 0. There are 15 residues in the CDR3. CDR1 is MGHDK, CDR2 SYGVNS, per germline. CDR3 sequence (DNA): TGTGCCAGCAGTGAGGGACAGGGGGCCTACAATGAGCAGTTCTTC. This codes for CASSEGQGAYNEQFF.

This clonotype appeared a few times. The chain recombines TRBV5-5 with TRBJ2-7, with 7 bases identical to TRBD1. In germline, CDR1 is SGHKS, CDR2 YYEKEE (reference sequence). The J segment lost 2 bases and the V segment lost 3 bases, leaving 5 bases of the junction unmatched. The CDR3 totals 14 residues. In DNA form, the CDR3 reads TGTGCCAGCAGCTGGGGTCAGGGGGCCTACGAGCAGTACTTC. It specifies CASSWGQGAYEQYF.

This clonotype was counted only a few times. This sequence joins TRBV7-2 and TRBJ2-7; D gene unclear. The V gene lost 2 bases and the J gene lost 5 bases, with 16 bases spanning the gap. Germline V gene sequence: CDR1 SGHTA, CDR2 FQGNSA. The length of the CDR3 is 15 residues. The CDR3 nucleotides read TGTGCCAGCAGCTTACTGGCGGCCCCTAGGGACGAGCAGTACTTC. It translates to CASSLLAAPRDEQYF.

This clonotype was detected only a few times. This chain connects TRBV27 to TRBJ1-2, with unresolved D. This CDR3 has 13 amino acids. V was pared by 6 bases and J by 8 bases, with 16 bases between. Germline V gene data show CDR1 as MNHEY and CDR2 as SMNVEV (reference sequence). The CDR3 protein is CASSPLNRGGYTF. The DNA of the CDR3 is TGTGCCAGCAGCCCTCTTAATCGAGGCGGCTACACCTTC.

Only a few counts were recorded for this clonotype. This chain links TRBV28 with TRBJ1-2; 10 positions agree with TRBD1. V was pared by 6 bases and J by 8 bases, with 9 bases of the junction left unmatched. Looked up from germline, CDR1 is MDHEN and CDR2 is SYDVKM. CDR3 length: 14 amino acids. CDR3 protein: CASRKPGQGYGYTF. In DNA form, the CDR3 reads TGTGCCAGCAGAAAACCGGGACAGGGGTACGGCTACACCTTC.

Many counts were recorded for this clonotype. V gene TRBV24-1 combines with J gene TRBJ2-5; 14 bases are shared with TRBD2. CDR1 and CDR2 from the germline V gene are KGHDR and SFDVKD. The CDR3 runs 17 residues. V lost 0 bases to trimming and J lost 4 bases; unmatched junction nucleotides: 3. Here the CDR3 DNA reads TGTGCCACCAGTGATTTGGGACTAGCGGGGGGATTAGAGACCCAGTACTTC. Amino acids: CATSDLGLAGGLETQYF.

This CDR3 is CSVEDPPGGSGYTF. The CDR3 DNA reads TGCAGCGTTGAAGATCCCCCAGGGGGCTCTGGCTACACCTTC. The chain has TRBV29-1 and TRBJ1-2, with 8 positions matching TRBD1. The CDR3 sequence is 14 residues long. CDR1 and CDR2 from the germline V gene are SQVTM and ANQGSEA. With 0 bases clipped from V and 7 bases from J, the junction kept 7 bases outside the gene matches.

This clonotype was counted between two and nine times. CDR3 in amino acids: CASSLDFRAAGQVEKLFF. CDR3 in DNA: TGTGCCAGCAGCTTAGATTTTCGGGCTGCCGGGCAGGTTGAAAAACTGTTTTTT. The chain recombines TRBV11-2 with TRBJ1-4; D gene uncertain. Germline V CDR1 and CDR2: SGHAT, FQNNGV. With 0 bases removed from V and 7 bases from J, the gap between germline ends came to 21 bases. The CDR3 spans 18 residues.

This clonotype has just a few counts. The rearrangement links TRBV9 to TRBJ2-7, with 8 bases aligning to TRBD1. There are 16 residues in the CDR3. Germline CDR1 reads SGDLS; CDR2 reads YYNGEE. V shed 0 bases, J shed 6 bases, and the junction held 11 bases outside the gene matches. CDR3 region: CASSVAGAGGYSEQYF. The CDR3 DNA reads as TGTGCCAGCAGCGTAGCGGGAGCAGGGGGCTACTCCGAGCAGTACTTC.

This clonotype was seen a few times. The chain is built from TRBV7-2 and TRBJ2-5; D gene uncertain. The CDR3 consists of 12 residues. The germline V gene has CDR1 SGHTA and CDR2 FQGNSA. Between the trimmed V and J ends, which lost 1 base and 11 bases, there was a span of 11 bases. In DNA, the CDR3 is TGTGCCAGCAGCTTAGTGAAGGGTCTACAGTACTTC. Translation: CASSLVKGLQYF.

This clonotype has more than one count but fewer than ten. This chain uses TRBV29-1 with TRBJ1-2, with TRBD1 as a possible D gene (6 bases). CDR3 size: 11 residues. CDR1 SQVTM and CDR2 ANQGSEA come from the germline V gene. The CDR3 sequence: CTFDRGPAYTF. The DNA of the CDR3 is TGCACCTTTGACCGGGGGCCAGCCTACACCTTC.

The V call is TRBV5-1, the J call TRBJ2-5; 7 bases match TRBD1. This CDR3 contains 15 residues. Germline V lookup: CDR1 SGHRS, CDR2 YFSETQ. Trimming cost V 4 bases and J 3 bases; bases outside gene matches: 9. This CDR3 is CASSLTGTVEETQYF. CDR3 in DNA: TGCGCCAGCAGCCTGACCGGGACAGTAGAAGAGACCCAGTACTTC.

The V gene is TRBV7-2, the J gene TRBJ2-1; 7 bases map to TRBD2. Germline CDR1 is SGHTA and CDR2 is FQGNSA. The CDR3 has 15 residues. The V segment lost 5 bases and the J segment 7 bases; nucleotides outside the gene matches: 11. The CDR3 reads CASSTQGRGENEQFF. The CDR3 nucleotides are TGTGCCAGCAGCACTCAGGGACGGGGGGAGAATGAGCAGTTCTTC.

V and J are TRBV20-1 and TRBJ2-1, with D uncertain. V shed 6 bases and J shed 1 base, with 16 bases lying between them. Germline assignment: CDR1 DFQATT and CDR2 SNEGSKA (reference sequence). This CDR3 has 15 residues. CDR3 bases: TGCAGTGCCCCCCACGGTAAACCTTCCTACAATGAGCAGTTCTTC. Translating it yields CSAPHGKPSYNEQFF.